Listed here are 14 T cell receptor beta chains from one sample, sequenced in a study of shared T cell receptors in the human thymus. Measured with immunoSEQ multiplex PCR; TCRdb has only the in-frame clones, and not every one. The sample includes hundreds of thousands of clones, approximately 87% of them seen just once. These data were also filed under a second study, of human thymus T cells.

Sequenced sample: thymocytes. Receptors originate from a boy under two years old with a congenital heart defect.

This sequence joins TRBV28 and TRBJ1-2, with D perhaps TRBD1 (6 bases). Per germline, CDR1 MDHEN and CDR2 SYDVKM. V shed 5 bases and J shed 7 bases, with 14 bases lying between them. This CDR3 comprises 13 residues. The CDR3 DNA reads TGTGCCAGCAGTCCAGGGGAAGAAGCTGGCTACACCTTC. Translated: CASSPGEEAGYTF.

This rearrangement joins TRBV29-1 to TRBJ2-1; 9 positions match TRBD2. This CDR3 spans 16 amino acids. The junction had 12 bases not matched to a gene; V was cut back by 6 bases and J by 3 bases. The germline CDR1 and CDR2 sequences are SQVTM and ANQGSEA. The CDR3 DNA is TGCAGCGTGAGGCCGTGGCTAGCGGGATACTACAATGAGCAGTTCTTC. This codes for CSVRPWLAGYYNEQFF.

About this clone itself: At one end the junction does not follow the germline gene, possibly because of a read error. This CDR3 is also generated by other DNA sequences in the sample. The rearrangement links TRBV6-6 to TRBJ1-6; unclear D gene. CDR3 length: 15 residues. Looked up from germline, CDR1 is MNHNY and CDR2 is SVGAGI (reference sequence). CDR3 bases: TGTGCCAGCAGTCCACGGGAGGGTAGTAATTCCCCCCTCCACTTT. Translation: CASSPREGSNSPLHF.

In this sample, this clone turned up once. This chain connects TRBV11-2 to TRBJ1-3, with a tentative D call TRBD1 (6 bases). Germline V lookup: CDR1 SGHAT, CDR2 FQNNGV. CDR3 size: 18 residues. Deletions cut 0 bases from V and 2 bases from J, with 17 bases between. Written as DNA, the CDR3 is TGTGCCAGCAGCTTAGAGGGGGCGGGGGAAACCCCTGGAAACACCATATATTTT. It encodes CASSLEGAGETPGNTIYF.

This chain connects TRBV27 to TRBJ2-7, with TRBD2 as a possible D gene (5 bases). The V gene's germline CDR1 is MNHEY and CDR2 SMNVEV (reference sequence). Trimming took 5 bases from V and 0 from J, leaving 14 bases between them. The CDR3 contains 15 residues. The CDR3 DNA sequence: TGTGCCAGCAGTCTCAGGACGGGAAGCTCCTACGAGCAGTACTTC. It is translated as CASSLRTGSSYEQYF.

This sequence joins TRBV19 and TRBJ1-2, with unresolved D. CDR1 is LNHDA and CDR2 is SQIVND in the germline V gene (reference sequence). The CDR3 is made up of 13 amino acids. V lost 7 bases and J lost 4, with 13 bases in between. The CDR3 bases are TGTGCCAGTATATCGGGGAGCCCCTATGGCTACACCTTC. This gives the protein CASISGSPYGYTF.

The V gene is TRBV11-2, the J gene TRBJ2-7; 10 nucleotides match TRBD1. The trim removed 1 base at V and 3 bases at J, leaving 3 bases unmatched. CDR1 and CDR2 (germline): SGHAT, FQNNGV. CDR3 length: 15 amino acids. CDR3 bases: TGTGCCAGCAGCTTAGCGGACAGGGGGTTCTACGAGCAGTACTTC. Residues: CASSLADRGFYEQYF.

Only one count was recorded for this clone. The V gene is TRBV15, the J gene TRBJ2-7; D call uncertain. Germline CDR1 and CDR2: LNHNV and YYDKDF (reference sequence). The CDR3 spans 13 residues. Trimming stripped 1 base from V and 0 bases from J, with 4 bases between. The CDR3: CATSRGNSYEQYF. The CDR3 DNA is TGTGCCACCAGCAGAGGTAACTCCTACGAGCAGTACTTC.

The rearrangement links TRBV28 to TRBJ2-7; D ambiguous. Germline V gene data show CDR1 as MDHEN and CDR2 as SYDVKM. This CDR3 has 14 amino acids. Trimming shortened V by 2 bases and J by 0 bases, and 8 bases separated the two germline ends. The DNA of the CDR3 is TGTGCCAGCAGTTTAAGTATCAGCTCCTACGAGCAGTACTTC. It yields the protein CASSLSISSYEQYF.

This chain uses TRBV27 with TRBJ2-3, with 8 bases fitting TRBD1. Per the germline V gene, CDR1 is MNHEY and CDR2 is SMNVEV (reference sequence). The CDR3 runs to 17 residues. V dropped 4 bases and J dropped 0; count of bases not matched to a gene: 9. The CDR3 here is CASSSSGTGTSTDTQYF. The CDR3 region has the DNA TGTGCCAGCAGTTCCTCCGGGACAGGTACTAGCACAGATACGCAGTATTTT.

This clone has only a few counts. The genes are TRBV12-5 and TRBJ2-7, with TRBD1 matching 8 bases. Germline trimming cut 6 bases from V and 0 bases from J; bases unmatched to any gene: 4. The CDR3 runs to 14 residues. Germline V gene data show CDR1 as LGHNT and CDR2 as FRNRAP. The CDR3 nucleotides read TGTGCTAGTGGGGGACAGGACCGCTCCTACGAGCAGTACTTC. It specifies CASGGQDRSYEQYF.

In DNA form, the CDR3 reads TGCGCCAGCAGCCAAGTGTGGGACAGTTGGGCAGAGACCCAGTACTTC. Its translation is CASSQVWDSWAETQYF. The rearrangement uses TRBV4-3 and TRBJ2-5, with 7 bases lining up with TRBD1. Germline V gives CDR1 LGHNA, CDR2 YSLEER. J was trimmed by 4 bases and V by 1 base; bases with no gene match: 9. The CDR3 has 16 amino acids.

The chain carries TRBV4-3 and TRBJ2-7; 7 bases are a match to TRBD1. V was clipped by 0 bases and J by 3 bases; unmatched bases: 8. Germline loops: CDR1 LGHNA, CDR2 YSLEER. This CDR3 has 16 residues. The CDR3 sequence is CASSQEGDRDSYEQYF. For the CDR3, the DNA is TGCGCCAGCAGCCAAGAGGGAGACAGGGACAGCTACGAGCAGTACTTC.

This clone was found a few times. The chain has TRBV13 and TRBJ2-7; 11 bases match TRBD2. The CDR3 is made up of 15 amino acids. The germline V gene encodes CDR1 PRHDT and CDR2 FYEKMQ (reference sequence). The ends lost 5 bases at V and 4 bases at J; junction bases unmatched: 7. The CDR3 DNA follows: TGTGCCAGCAGCGAGATGGGACTAGCGGATTACGAGCAGTACTTC. Its protein is CASSEMGLADYEQYF. The full variable domain, in which reference TRBV13 and TRBJ2-7 provide the parts outside the CDR3, is AAGVIQSPRHLIKEKRETATLKCYPIPRHDTVYWYQQGPGQDPQFLISFYEKMQSDKGSIPDRFSAQQFSDYHSELNMSSLELGDSALYFCASSEMGLADYEQYFGPGTRLTVT.